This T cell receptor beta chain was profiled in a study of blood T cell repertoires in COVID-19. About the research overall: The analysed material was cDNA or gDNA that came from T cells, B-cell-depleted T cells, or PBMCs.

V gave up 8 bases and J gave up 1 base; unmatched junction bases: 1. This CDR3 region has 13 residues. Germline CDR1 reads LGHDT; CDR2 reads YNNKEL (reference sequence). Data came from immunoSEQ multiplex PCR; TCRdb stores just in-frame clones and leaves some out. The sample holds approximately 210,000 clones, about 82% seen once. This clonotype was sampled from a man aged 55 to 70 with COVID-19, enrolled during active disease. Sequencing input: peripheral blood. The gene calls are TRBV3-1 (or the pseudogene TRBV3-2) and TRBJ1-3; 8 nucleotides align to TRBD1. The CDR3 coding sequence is TGTGCCAGCCAGGGGGCGTCTGGAAACACCATATATTTT. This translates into CASQGASGNTIYF.